The clone carrying this T cell receptor (beta chain) came up a few times. Its antigen is as yet unknown. These data originate in a study of naive and memory T cell subsets. Sorting gates: effector memory CD45RA-CD27-, EMRA CD45RA+CD27-. Both TRBC1 and TRBC2 were covered by a beta constant-region primer of two equimolar oligonucleotides. The ligated cDNA underwent four PCR rounds using SP2 and nested alpha and beta constant-region primers. The cDNA 3' end received a ligated single-stranded oligonucleotide carrying the SP2 primer and a 12-nucleotide UMI. MiXCR, applied by TCRdb to the UMI-ligation and nested PCR reads, yields one record per CDR3 protein. Counted here are approximately 8,100 distinct CDR3 sequences, approximately 30% occurring once; the ten biggest clones make up around three fifths. The study, taken as a whole, reports: Gini index rose across naive, CM, EM and EMRA in CD4 and CD8. TCR abundance followed a power law differing between naive and memory subsets.

The sample comprised CD8+ TEMRA cells from blood. Subset: effector memory re-expressing CD45RA, CD45RA+ CD27-. This sequence originates from a human donor in good health.

In nucleotides, the CDR3 is TGCAGTGGCGCTAGCGGGAGGGCCCTGCTGAACACAGATACGCAGTATTTT. Protein: CSGASGRALLNTDTQYF. This chain links TRBV20-1 with TRBJ2-3, with 12 bases that match TRBD2. Trimming took 7 bases from V and 2 from J; bases not matched to a gene: 13. The germline CDR1 and CDR2 sequences are DFQATT and SNEGSKA (reference sequence). This CDR3 is 17 amino acids long.